Shown below are 9 T cell receptor beta chains from a single sample sequenced in a study of CD8+ T cells in alopecia areata. Sample treatment: oral pan-JAK inhibitor, 5-10 mg twice daily. RNA extraction was followed by reverse transcription into cDNA, which acted as the sequencing template. The assay was immunoSEQ multiplex PCR, and TCRdb's table has in-frame clones only and misses some. The sample holds hundreds of thousands of clones, 60% seen once. Sequenced here: CD4+ T cells sorted from blood, sampled at week 52, from a patient treated with tofacitinib. All receptors come from a human donor with alopecia areata.

The chain links TRBV9 to TRBJ1-2; D gene ambiguous. Per the germline V gene, CDR1 is SGDLS and CDR2 is YYNGEE. The CDR3 covers 15 residues. V gave up 0 bases and J gave up 3 bases, with 12 bases separating them. DNA of the CDR3: TGTGCCAGCAGCGTAGGACAAAGGTGGGACTATGGCTACACCTTC. Translation gives CASSVGQRWDYGYTF. Complete variable domain (other parts from reference TRBV9 and TRBJ1-2): DSGVTQTPKHLITATGQRVTLRCSPRSGDLSVYWYQQSLDQGLQFLIQYYNGEERAKGNILERFSAQQFPDLHSELNLSSLELGDSALYFCASSVGQRWDYGYTFGSGTRLTVV.

The chain uses TRBV6-5 and TRBJ2-7, with D tentatively TRBD1 (5 bases). Trimming shortened V by 3 bases and J by 0 bases, and 9 bases separated the two germline ends. The germline gives CDR1 MNHEY, CDR2 SVGAGI. The CDR3 totals 14 residues. This CDR3 is CASSYGASSYEQYF. CDR3 bases: TGTGCCAGCAGTTATGGGGCAAGCTCCTACGAGCAGTACTTC.

Details on this clone: The sample carries other DNA sequences with the same CDR3. V is TRBV30 and J is TRBJ2-5; no reliable D call. V shed 4 bases and J shed 1 base, with 10 bases lying between them. Germline CDR1 reads GTSNPN; CDR2 reads SVGIG (reference sequence). This CDR3 comprises 13 residues. Here the CDR3 reads CAWTRAAQETQYF. The CDR3 DNA reads as TGTGCCTGGACAAGGGCGGCCCAAGAGACCCAGTACTTC. Supplemented by reference TRBV30 and TRBJ2-5, the full variable domain reads SQTIHQWPATLVQPVGSPLSLECTVEGTSNPNLYWYRQAAGRGLQLLFYSVGIGQISSEVPQNLSASRPQDRQFILSSKKLLLSDSGFYLCAWTRAAQETQYFGPGTRLLVL.

The V call is TRBV5-1, the J call TRBJ2-7; perhaps D is TRBD1 or TRBD2 (5 bases each). V was shortened by 3 bases and J by 0 bases, with 13 bases between the two germline ends. This CDR3 is built from 15 residues. Germline V gene data show CDR1 as SGHRS and CDR2 as YFSETQ. CDR3 in amino acids: CASSSTGTGSYEQYF. CDR3 bases: TGCGCCAGCAGCTCAACTGGGACGGGCTCCTACGAGCAGTACTTC. Full variable domain (outside the CDR3, taken from reference TRBV5-1 and TRBJ2-7): KAGVTQTPRYLIKTRGQQVTLSCSPISGHRSVSWYQQTPGQGLQFLFEYFSETQRNKGNFPGRFSGRQFSNSRSEMNVSTLELGDSALYLCASSSTGTGSYEQYFGPGTRLTVT.

This clone has more than one count but fewer than ten. This sequence joins TRBV27 and TRBJ1-6; D is possibly TRBD1 (5 bases). The length of the CDR3 is 16 residues. V was clipped by 7 bases and J by 9 bases, with 22 bases between them. The germline V gene encodes CDR1 MNHEY and CDR2 SMNVEV (reference sequence). The CDR3 here is CASTRVPGQGGSPLHF. The DNA for the CDR3 is TGTGCCAGCACGCGGGTCCCCGGGCAGGGCGGTTCACCCCTCCACTTT.

The CDR3 loop reads CSVQPSGGQGTEAFF. For the CDR3, the DNA is TGCAGCGTTCAGCCATCAGGGGGGCAGGGTACTGAAGCTTTCTTT. V is TRBV29-1 and J is TRBJ1-1; 7 bases are a match to TRBD1. CDR1 and CDR2 from the germline V gene are SQVTM and ANQGSEA. V lost 5 bases, J lost 5 bases, and 14 bases stayed unmatched. There are 15 residues in the CDR3.

The chain couples TRBV25-1 to TRBJ2-4; D unresolved. The CDR3 length is 13 residues. Trimming took off 0 bases at V and 4 bases at J, with 4 bases between the two ends. CDR1 and CDR2 from the germline V gene are MGHDK and SYGVNS. CDR3 residues: CASSEYGKNIQYF. The CDR3 DNA sequence: TGTGCCAGCAGTGAATACGGGAAAAACATTCAGTACTTC.

V usage is TRBV30 and J usage is TRBJ1-3; D is uncertain. CDR1 GTSNPN and CDR2 SVGIG come from the germline V gene (reference sequence). V was clipped by 5 bases and J by 0 bases, with 8 bases between them. The CDR3 contains 13 residues. The CDR3 bases are TGTGCCTGGCTGGGGTACTCTGGAAACACCATATATTTT. Protein product: CAWLGYSGNTIYF. The full variable domain, in which reference TRBV30 and TRBJ1-3 provide the parts outside the CDR3, is SQTIHQWPATLVQPVGSPLSLECTVEGTSNPNLYWYRQAAGRGLQLLFYSVGIGQISSEVPQNLSASRPQDRQFILSSKKLLLSDSGFYLCAWLGYSGNTIYFGEGSWLTVV.

The CDR3: CASSWRTGGGEQYF. The DNA of the CDR3 is TGTGCCAGCAGCTGGCGGACAGGAGGAGGCGAGCAGTACTTC. J is TRBJ2-7 and V is TRBV7-8; TRBD1 aligns across 7 bases. The CDR3 spans 14 residues. Germline V lookup: CDR1 SGHVS, CDR2 FQNEAQ. The V segment lost 4 bases and the J segment 6 bases; nucleotides outside the gene matches: 9. The full variable domain, rest sourced from reference TRBV7-8 and TRBJ2-7, is GAGVSQSPRYKVAKRGQDVALRCDPISGHVSLFWYQQALGQGPEFLTYFQNEAQLDKSGLPSDRFFAERPEGSVSTLKIQRTQQEDSAVYLCASSWRTGGGEQYFGPGTRLTVT.